The 23 T cell receptor beta chains listed next were all sequenced from one sample in a study of blood T cell repertoires in COVID-19. The table came from immunoSEQ multiplex PCR; TCRdb's copy has only in-frame clones and leaves some out. Among around 150,000 clones, 80% to 90% were seen once, and the ten largest hold about 2.5%. The specimen sequenced was peripheral blood. The receptor source for this set is a man in his fifties with active COVID-19.

This rearrangement joins TRBV9 to TRBJ2-2, with 9 positions matching TRBD2. This CDR3 is 16 amino acids long. The germline gives CDR1 SGDLS, CDR2 YYNGEE. The junction had 4 bases not matched to a gene; V was cut back by 0 bases and J by 4 bases. This CDR3 reads CASSVGSGGFTGELFF. In nucleotides, the CDR3 is TGTGCCAGCAGCGTAGGTAGCGGGGGCTTCACCGGGGAGCTGTTTTTT.

This rearrangement joins TRBV6-2 or TRBV6-3 to TRBJ2-2; weak D call: TRBD2 (7 bases). The CDR3 runs 15 residues. Germline V lookup: CDR1 MNHEY, CDR2 SVGEGT. The germline V and J ends were trimmed by 6 bases and 4 bases, with 15 bases remaining between them. CDR3: CASSWGGPGTGELFF. CDR3 in DNA: TGTGCCAGCAGCTGGGGGGGCCCGGGCACCGGGGAGCTGTTTTTT.

This clone showed up just once. The rearrangement joins TRBV29-1 to TRBJ1-2; perhaps TRBD1 as D (5 bases). There are 13 residues in the CDR3. The germline CDR1 and CDR2 sequences are SQVTM and ANQGSEA. V lost 7 bases to trimming and J lost 7 bases, with 19 bases between them. The CDR3 DNA is TGCAGCGCCCGAAGGGCGGGAAGGGGTGGCTACACCTTC. It codes for CSARRAGRGGYTF. Full variable domain (rest looked up from reference TRBV29-1 and TRBJ1-2): SAVISQKPSRDICQRGTSLTIQCQVDSQVTMMFWYRQQPGQSLTLIATANQGSEATYESGFVIDKFPISRPNLTFSTLTVSNMSPEDSSIYLCSARRAGRGGYTFGSGTRLTVV.

V gene TRBV5-1 combines with J gene TRBJ2-1; 10 bases map to TRBD2. The CDR3 extends over 17 amino acids. Germline V lookup: CDR1 SGHRS, CDR2 YFSETQ. V lost 4 bases, J lost 6 bases, and 13 bases stayed unmatched. The CDR3 loop reads CASSPLGWTSGTNEQFF. The CDR3, as DNA: TGCGCCAGCAGCCCATTAGGGTGGACTAGCGGAACCAATGAGCAGTTCTTC.

This sequence joins TRBV18 and TRBJ2-1; 7 positions agree with TRBD1. The CDR3 runs 16 residues. J lost 2 bases, V lost 0 bases, and 4 bases had no gene match. CDR1 is KGHSH, CDR2 LQKENI, per germline. CDR3 loop: CASSPPLGTAYNEQFF. The DNA of the CDR3 is TGTGCCAGCTCACCACCGTTGGGGACAGCCTACAATGAGCAGTTCTTC.

The chain employs TRBV27 and TRBJ2-2; TRBD1 matches 9 bases. CDR3 length: 14 amino acids. Germline CDR1 reads MNHEY; CDR2 reads SMNVEV (reference sequence). The junction had 9 bases not matched to a gene; V was cut back by 10 bases and J by 6 bases. The CDR3: CATQDRGRSGELFF. The CDR3 region has the DNA TGTGCCACCCAGGACAGGGGAAGATCCGGGGAGCTGTTTTTT.

This sequence joins TRBV11-2 and TRBJ2-1; TRBD2 matches 7 bases. The CDR3 loop spans 16 amino acids. Trimming cost V 4 bases and J 6 bases; bases outside gene matches: 12. Germline CDR1 reads SGHAT; CDR2 reads FQNNGV. The CDR3 protein is CASSSLAGGTINEQFF. The CDR3 DNA sequence: TGTGCCAGCAGCTCGCTGGCCGGGGGGACGATCAATGAGCAGTTCTTC.

CDR3 region: CSASGVRTGELFF. CDR3 bases: TGCAGCGCCAGCGGGGTTCGCACCGGGGAGCTGTTTTTT. This rearrangement joins TRBV29-1 to TRBJ2-2; 7 bases match TRBD2. The ends lost 7 bases at V and 4 bases at J; junction bases unmatched: 6. The CDR3 is made up of 13 amino acids. In germline, CDR1 is SQVTM, CDR2 ANQGSEA.

The sample holds one count of this clone. The chain carries TRBV25-1 and TRBJ1-3; no clear D gene. With 3 bases removed from V and 0 bases from J, the gap between germline ends came to 6 bases. From germline, CDR1 is MGHDK and CDR2 SYGVNS. The CDR3 has 14 residues. CDR3 sequence reads: CASSERGSGNTIYF. CDR3 bases: TGTGCCAGCAGTGAGCGGGGCTCTGGAAACACCATATATTTT.

The chain is built from TRBV5-1 and TRBJ2-7; 8 positions match TRBD2. J gave up 6 bases and V 3 bases, and 8 bases lay outside the gene matches. Germline CDR1 SGHRS, CDR2 YFSETQ. The CDR3 is made up of 14 amino acids. The CDR3 sequence is CASSWAGGAREQYF. The DNA for the CDR3 is TGCGCCAGCAGCTGGGCCGGGGGGGCGCGCGAGCAGTACTTC.

This clone appeared a few times. The CDR3 DNA reads TGTGCCAGCAGTGAAGCAGGGGGAAGAAGCGGCTACGAGCAGTACTTC. This gives the protein CASSEAGGRSGYEQYF. The rearrangement joins TRBV6-1 to TRBJ2-7; tentatively, D is TRBD1 (6 bases). Between the trimmed V and J ends, which lost 0 bases and 3 bases, there was a span of 15 bases. The CDR3 has 16 amino acids. The germline V gene encodes CDR1 MNHNS and CDR2 SASEGT.

This chain links TRBV11-1 with TRBJ2-3; D is perhaps TRBD2 (6 bases). Germline lookup yields CDR1 SGHAT and CDR2 FQDESV (reference sequence). V dropped 1 base and J dropped 7 bases, with 9 bases sitting between them. There are 13 residues in the CDR3. CDR3 bases: TGTGCCAGCAGCTTAGGTGGAGGGAATACGCAGTATTTT. As protein: CASSLGGGNTQYF.

V is TRBV6-2 or TRBV6-3 and J is TRBJ2-3, with 12 bases fitting TRBD2. In germline, CDR1 is MNHEY, CDR2 SVGEGT. This CDR3 comprises 17 residues. V lost 5 bases to trimming and J lost 4 bases; unmatched junction nucleotides: 10. Here the CDR3 reads CASSNPLAGGRADTQYF. Written as DNA, the CDR3 is TGTGCCAGCAGTAACCCCCTAGCGGGGGGGCGAGCAGATACGCAGTATTTT.

The rearrangement uses TRBV11-1 and TRBJ2-1, with 8 bases aligning to TRBD1. The CDR3 extends over 12 amino acids. The V gene end was trimmed by 8 bases and the J gene end by 12 bases; junction bases not matched to a gene: 9. The V gene's germline CDR1 is SGHAT and CDR2 FQDESV (reference sequence). CDR3 coding DNA: TGTGCCAGCGGGGGACAGGAGAGTACGCAGTTCTTC. The encoded protein is CASGGQESTQFF.

The rearrangement uses TRBV2 and TRBJ2-7, with D perhaps matching TRBD2 (5 bases). Germline-derived CDR1 and CDR2 are SNHLY and FYNNEI. CDR3 length: 13 amino acids. Trimming cost V 6 bases and J 10 bases, with 19 bases left between them. Here the CDR3 reads CASRGALTDTQYF. Here the CDR3 DNA reads TGTGCCAGCAGGGGAGCTCTTACAGATACCCAGTACTTC.

The rearrangement joins TRBV4-3 to TRBJ1-2; D is unresolved. Trimming removed 1 base from V and 2 bases from J, with 8 bases in between. Germline CDR1 is LGHNA and CDR2 is YSLEER. The CDR3 is made up of 14 amino acids. The CDR3 loop is CASSQVLLNYGYTF. CDR3 in DNA: TGCGCCAGCAGCCAAGTCCTCCTGAACTATGGCTACACCTTC.

The chain combines TRBV19 with TRBJ2-5; 7 nucleotides agree with TRBD2. Germline loops: CDR1 LNHDA, CDR2 SQIVND (reference sequence). The junction had 4 bases not matched to a gene; V was cut back by 4 bases and J by 5 bases. The CDR3 spans 13 residues. CDR3: CASSSRREETQYF. DNA of the CDR3: TGTGCCAGTAGTAGCAGGCGGGAGGAGACCCAGTACTTC. Together with reference TRBV19 and TRBJ2-5, the CDR3 gives the full variable domain: DGGITQSPKYLFRKEGQNVTLSCEQNLNHDAMYWYRQDPGQGLRLIYYSQIVNDFQKGDIAEGYSVSREKKESFPLTVTSAQKNPTAFYLCASSSRREETQYFGPGTRLLVL.

The chain has TRBV7-9 and TRBJ1-2; 8 nucleotides agree with TRBD1. Unmatched junction bases numbered 9, after V lost 5 bases and J lost 4 bases. Germline-derived CDR1 and CDR2 are SEHNR and FQNEAQ (reference sequence). CDR3 size: 15 residues. The CDR3 DNA reads TGTGCCAGCAGCCCCCCCTTGACAGGGGCCTATGGCTACACCTTC. This encodes CASSPPLTGAYGYTF. The full variable domain, with the rest looked up from reference TRBV7-9 and TRBJ1-2, is DTGVSQNPRHKITKRGQNVTFRCDPISEHNRLYWYRQTLGQGPEFLTYFQNEAQLEKSRLLSDRFSAERPKGSFSTLEIQRTEQGDSAMYLCASSPPLTGAYGYTFGSGTRLTVV.

This clone was counted once. The chain recombines TRBV7-2 with TRBJ1-3; TRBD1 agrees at 7 bases. This CDR3 is 16 amino acids long. The germline V gene encodes CDR1 SGHTA and CDR2 FQGNSA. With V trimmed by 4 bases and J by 0 bases, 6 bases remained unmatched. The CDR3 here is CASSYGQASSGNTIYF. CDR3 bases: TGTGCCAGCAGCTATGGACAGGCATCCTCTGGAAACACCATATATTTT.

J is TRBJ2-2 and V is TRBV27; D unresolved. This CDR3 spans 12 amino acids. V was clipped by 8 bases and J by 7 bases, with 11 bases between them. The V gene's germline CDR1 is MNHEY and CDR2 SMNVEV (reference sequence). CDR3 in amino acids: CASAFSGGELFF. In DNA, the CDR3 is TGTGCCAGCGCCTTCAGTGGCGGGGAGCTGTTTTTT.

This clone was seen a single time. This chain links TRBV7-8 with TRBJ1-1; D not resolved. Trimming removed 5 bases at V and 11 bases at J, with 21 bases between. CDR1 and CDR2 (germline): SGHVS, FQNEAQ. This CDR3 region has 14 residues. This CDR3 reads CASSPRPQTTPAFF. CDR3 coding DNA: TGTGCCAGCAGCCCGCGGCCTCAAACTACGCCGGCTTTCTTT.

The CDR3 region is CASSRSGQQNTEAFF. CDR3 sequence (DNA): TGTGCCAGTAGTAGGTCGGGACAGCAGAACACTGAAGCTTTCTTT. This rearrangement joins TRBV19 to TRBJ1-1, with 7 positions matching TRBD1. This CDR3 is built from 15 residues. Germline values: CDR1 LNHDA, CDR2 SQIVND (reference sequence). Germline trimming cut 4 bases from V and 1 base from J; bases unmatched to any gene: 6.

This chain joins TRBV7-2 and TRBJ2-2, with D maybe TRBD1 (6 bases). Germline values: CDR1 SGHTA, CDR2 FQGNSA. The V gene lost 7 bases and the J gene lost 3 bases, with 15 bases spanning the gap. The CDR3 length is 15 residues. DNA for the CDR3: TGTGCCAGCACCCGCTGGGGGCGCGACACCGGGGAGCTGTTTTTT. Amino acid sequence: CASTRWGRDTGELFF.